This T cell receptor (beta chain) was observed in a study of vaccination effects on CD4 cells after COVID-19. Study in general: IL-2 at 10 IU/ml and peptides at approximately 9.5 ug/ml were added to cultured PBMC, two million per well. Findings and caveats of the study: Marked clonal contraction was seen in infection- and vaccine-induced clones late after vaccination. The study, lacking early post-infection timepoints, had few convalescent patients.

The table came from immunoSEQ multiplex PCR; TCRdb's copy has only in-frame clones and leaves some out. The table lists 25,000 to 35,000 clones, 74% of them singletons. This CDR3 is 16 amino acids long. V was shortened by 5 bases and J by 5 bases, with 16 bases between the two germline ends. Germline V gene sequence: CDR1 MRHNA, CDR2 SNTAGT. It was after roughly ten days of culture that CD4+ T cells were isolated. Two doses of BNT162b2 or mRNA-1273 vaccine were administered to participants. The healthy vaccine recipients, who had no prior SARS-CoV-2 infection, showed negative nucleocapsid antibodies. Details on this clone: The antigen remains unidentified.

This clonotype originated in a human donor who received a COVID-19 vaccine. This material consisted of CD4+ T cells from PBMCs cultured without peptide, taken after COVID-19 vaccination. V and J are TRBV6-4 and TRBJ1-6; a possible D gene is TRBD1 (6 bases). The CDR3 sequence: CASSPDAGADNSPLHF. CDR3 nucleotides: TGTGCCAGCAGTCCGGATGCGGGGGCCGATAATTCACCCCTCCACTTT.